The clone carrying this T cell receptor beta chain showed up just a few times. No antigen is known for it. This sample was included in a study of T-cell reconstitution after alpha-beta-depleted transplantation in children. The study, taken as a whole, reports: T-cell counts and diversity at one year post-transplant came mainly from newly produced T cells.

The authors prepared the TCRbeta library with unique molecular identifiers. MiXCR, applied by TCRdb to the PCR reads, yields one record per CDR3 protein. The profile shows about 300,000 distinct CDR3 sequences, roughly 7.8% of them singletons. CDR1 is SGHTA, CDR2 FQGNSA, per germline. V was clipped by 0 bases and J by 5 bases, with 7 bases between them. The CDR3 has 14 amino acids. The origin of this receptor is a female patient aged 2-15 years who had a stem cell transplant for Fanconi anemia, so the T cells may come from the graft donor. This chain uses TRBV7-2 with TRBJ1-4; a possible D gene is TRBD1 (5 bases). The sequenced sample was peripheral blood, obtained 360 days after TCRalphabeta/CD19-depleted stem cell transplant. The DNA for the CDR3 is TGTGCCAGCAGCTTAGCCCGGGACAATGAAAAACTGTTTTTT. It translates to CASSLARDNEKLFF.